This TCR beta chain was obtained from a study of shared clonotypes between healthy human individuals. Study results and limitations: The study found about 5% of naive CD4 clonotypes shared across a handful of donors. The study found lower generation probabilities in non-shared clonotypes than in those shared by all four donors. The study generally estimated greater richness for naive than memory subsets.

The germline gives CDR1 SEHNR, CDR2 FQNEAQ (reference sequence). This CDR3 is 11 amino acids long. Trimming stripped 3 bases from V and 9 bases from J, with 8 bases between. Memory CD4+ cells were the fraction left after CD45RA+ naive selection. This clone has just a few counts. Its antigen is not known. Sequenced by immunoSEQ multiplex PCR; TCRdb stores in-frame clones only, minus some. The table lists 2,500,000 or so clones, more than 80% of them singletons, with roughly 0.15% in the top ten. The material sequenced was naive CD4+ T cells sorted from blood. Specified subset: CD45RA+ positively selected. The receptor was isolated from a man between 18 and 35 years old in good health. The V call is TRBV7-9, the J call TRBJ2-5, with no clear D. CDR3 sequence: CASSFSASQYF. CDR3 nucleotides: TGTGCCAGCAGCTTTTCGGCATCCCAGTACTTC.